Included here is one T cell receptor beta chain sequence, with context. Antigen specificity is unknown. Trimming at V came to 7 bases and at J to 4 bases, leaving 14 bases not matched to a gene. There are 16 residues in the CDR3. The germline V gene has CDR1 LGHDT and CDR2 YNNKEL (reference sequence). TCR beta libraries were prepared from cDNA with unique molecular identifiers. TCRdb used MiXCR to reprocess the PCR reads, holding one entry per CDR3 protein. The data show under 650,000 distinct CDR3 sequences, around 44% seen once. The record originates from a study of post-analysis software for immune sequencing data. The study, taken as a whole, reports: In patients, four to six TRBV segments were more frequent than in controls, with TRBV5-6, TRBV5-1 and TRBV20-1 among them.

This chain links TRBV3-1 with TRBJ2-3; 7 bases line up with TRBD2. Sequencing was carried out using blood. The TCR was taken from a girl between 10 and 17 years old with multiple sclerosis. CDR3 DNA: TGTGCCAGCACCCCAGGGTGGGCGGGAGATGCAGATACGCAGTATTTT. This encodes CASTPGWAGDADTQYF.